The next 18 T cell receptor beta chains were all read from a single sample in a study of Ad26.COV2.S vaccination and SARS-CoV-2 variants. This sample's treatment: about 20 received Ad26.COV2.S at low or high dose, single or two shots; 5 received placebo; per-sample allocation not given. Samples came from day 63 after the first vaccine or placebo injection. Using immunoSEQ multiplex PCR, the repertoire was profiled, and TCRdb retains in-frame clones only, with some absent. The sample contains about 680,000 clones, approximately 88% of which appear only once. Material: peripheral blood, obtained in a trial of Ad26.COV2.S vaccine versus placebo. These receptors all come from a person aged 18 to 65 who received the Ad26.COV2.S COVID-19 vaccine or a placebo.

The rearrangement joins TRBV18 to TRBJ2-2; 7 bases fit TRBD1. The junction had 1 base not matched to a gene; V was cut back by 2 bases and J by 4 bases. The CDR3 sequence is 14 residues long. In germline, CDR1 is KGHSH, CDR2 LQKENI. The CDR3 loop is CASSPDRATGELFF. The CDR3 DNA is TGTGCCAGCTCACCAGACAGGGCCACCGGGGAGCTGTTTTTT. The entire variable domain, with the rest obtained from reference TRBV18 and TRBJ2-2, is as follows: NAGVMQNPRHLVRRRGQEARLRCSPMKGHSHVYWYRQLPEEGLKFMVYLQKENIIDESGMPKERFSAEFPKEGPSILRIQQVVRGDSAAYFCASSPDRATGELFFGEGSRLTVL.

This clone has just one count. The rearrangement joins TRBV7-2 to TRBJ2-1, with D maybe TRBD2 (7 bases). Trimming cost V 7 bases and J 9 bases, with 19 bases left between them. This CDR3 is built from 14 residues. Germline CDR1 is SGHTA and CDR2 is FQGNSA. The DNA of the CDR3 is TGTGCCAGCACCATGATTACGGGGGGCGGTGAGCAGTTCTTC. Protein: CASTMITGGGEQFF.

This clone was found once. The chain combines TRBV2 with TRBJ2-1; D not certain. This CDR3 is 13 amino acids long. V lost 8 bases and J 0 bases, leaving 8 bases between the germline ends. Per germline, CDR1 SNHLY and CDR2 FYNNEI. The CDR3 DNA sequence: TGTGCCAGCGGACGCAGCTCCTACAATGAGCAGTTCTTC. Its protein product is CASGRSSYNEQFF.

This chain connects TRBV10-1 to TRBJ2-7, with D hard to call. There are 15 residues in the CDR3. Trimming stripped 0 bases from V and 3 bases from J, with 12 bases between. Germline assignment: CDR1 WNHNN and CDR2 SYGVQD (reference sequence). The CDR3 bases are TGCGCCAGCAGTGAGTCAACAGCCAATATCTACGAGCAGTACTTC. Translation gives CASSESTANIYEQYF.

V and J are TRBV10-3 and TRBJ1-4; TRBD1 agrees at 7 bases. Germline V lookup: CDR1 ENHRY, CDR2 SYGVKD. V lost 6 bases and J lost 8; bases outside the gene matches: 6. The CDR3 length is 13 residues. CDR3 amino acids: CAISDRAEEKLFF. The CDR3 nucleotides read TGTGCCATCAGCGACAGGGCCGAGGAAAAACTGTTTTTT.

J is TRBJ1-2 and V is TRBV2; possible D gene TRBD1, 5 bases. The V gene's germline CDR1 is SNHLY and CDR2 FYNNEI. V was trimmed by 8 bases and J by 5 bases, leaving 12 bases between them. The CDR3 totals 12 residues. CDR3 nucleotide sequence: TGTGCCAGCGGGGGACGGTTATATGGCTACACCTTC. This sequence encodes CASGGRLYGYTF.

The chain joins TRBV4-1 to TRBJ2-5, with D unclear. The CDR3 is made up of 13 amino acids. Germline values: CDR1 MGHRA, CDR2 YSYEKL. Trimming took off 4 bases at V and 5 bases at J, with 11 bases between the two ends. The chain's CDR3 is CASSPSGKETQYF. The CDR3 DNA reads TGCGCCAGCAGCCCCAGTGGGAAGGAGACCCAGTACTTC.

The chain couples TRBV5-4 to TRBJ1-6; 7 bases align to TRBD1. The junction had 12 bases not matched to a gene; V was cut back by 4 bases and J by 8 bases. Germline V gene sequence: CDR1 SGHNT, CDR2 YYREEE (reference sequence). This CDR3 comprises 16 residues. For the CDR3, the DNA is TGTGCCAGCAGCCAAGGGACAGCTAGCACCCATTCACCCCTCCACTTT. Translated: CASSQGTASTHSPLHF.

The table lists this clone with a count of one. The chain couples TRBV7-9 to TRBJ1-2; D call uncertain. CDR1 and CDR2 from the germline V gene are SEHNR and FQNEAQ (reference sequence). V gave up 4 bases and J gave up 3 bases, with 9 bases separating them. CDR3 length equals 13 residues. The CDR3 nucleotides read TGTGCCAGCAGCTCTGAGGAGGACTATGGCTACACCTTC. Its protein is CASSSEEDYGYTF.

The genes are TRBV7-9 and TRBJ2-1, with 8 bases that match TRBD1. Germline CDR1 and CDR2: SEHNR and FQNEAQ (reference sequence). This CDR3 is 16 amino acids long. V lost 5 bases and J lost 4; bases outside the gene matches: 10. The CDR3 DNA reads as TGTGCCAGCAGCCCAACTGGGACAGGCTATTACAATGAGCAGTTCTTC. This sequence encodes CASSPTGTGYYNEQFF.

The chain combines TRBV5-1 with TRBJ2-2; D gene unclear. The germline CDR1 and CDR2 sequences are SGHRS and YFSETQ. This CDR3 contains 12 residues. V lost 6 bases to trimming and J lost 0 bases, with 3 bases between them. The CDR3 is CASNPNTGELFF. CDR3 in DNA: TGCGCCAGCAACCCGAACACCGGGGAGCTGTTTTTT.

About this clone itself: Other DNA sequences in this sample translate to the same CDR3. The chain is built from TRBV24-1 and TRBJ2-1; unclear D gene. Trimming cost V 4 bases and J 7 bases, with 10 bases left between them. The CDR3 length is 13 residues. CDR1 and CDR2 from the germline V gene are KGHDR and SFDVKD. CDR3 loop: CATSDLGSNEQFF. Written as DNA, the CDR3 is TGTGCCACCAGTGACCTGGGATCGAATGAGCAGTTCTTC.

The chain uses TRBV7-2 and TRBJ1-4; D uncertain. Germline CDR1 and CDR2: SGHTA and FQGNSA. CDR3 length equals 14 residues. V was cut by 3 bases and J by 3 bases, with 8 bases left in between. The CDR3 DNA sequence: TGTGCCAGCAGCTTGAGGGAGGCTAATGAAAAACTGTTTTTT. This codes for CASSLREANEKLFF.

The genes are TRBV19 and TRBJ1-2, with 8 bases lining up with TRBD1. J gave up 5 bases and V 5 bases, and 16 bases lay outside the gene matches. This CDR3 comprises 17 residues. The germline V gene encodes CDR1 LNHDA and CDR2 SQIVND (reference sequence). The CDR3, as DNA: TGTGCCAGTAGTTGGACGGGACAGGAATTAAAAATTTATGGCTACACCTTC. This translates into CASSWTGQELKIYGYTF.

In nucleotides, the CDR3 is TGTGCCAGCAGGGAGTATTCCAATGAGCAGTTCTTC. Translation gives CASREYSNEQFF. This chain connects TRBV6-5 to TRBJ2-1; no firm D call. The CDR3 runs 12 residues. Trimming shortened V by 6 bases and J by 6 bases, and 9 bases separated the two germline ends. Germline CDR1 reads MNHEY; CDR2 reads SVGAGI.

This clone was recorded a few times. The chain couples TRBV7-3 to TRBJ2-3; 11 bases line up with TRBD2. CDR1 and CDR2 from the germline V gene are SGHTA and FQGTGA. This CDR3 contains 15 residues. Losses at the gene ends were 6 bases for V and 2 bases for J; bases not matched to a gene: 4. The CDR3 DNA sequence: TGTGCCAGCAGTCGTAGCGGGGGGGCCACAGATACGCAGTATTTT. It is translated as CASSRSGGATDTQYF.

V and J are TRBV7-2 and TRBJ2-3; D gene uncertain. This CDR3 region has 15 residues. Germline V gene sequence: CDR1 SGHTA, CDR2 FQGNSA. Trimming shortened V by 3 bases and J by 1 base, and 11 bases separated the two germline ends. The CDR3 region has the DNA TGTGCCAGCAGCTTCGCTGGCAGAGGCACAGATACGCAGTATTTT. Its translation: CASSFAGRGTDTQYF. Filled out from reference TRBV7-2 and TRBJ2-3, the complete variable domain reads GAGVSQSPSNKVTEKGKDVELRCDPISGHTALYWYRQSLGQGLEFLIYFQGNSAPDKSGLPSDRFSAERTGGSVSTLTIQRTQQEDSAVYLCASSFAGRGTDTQYFGPGTRLTVL.

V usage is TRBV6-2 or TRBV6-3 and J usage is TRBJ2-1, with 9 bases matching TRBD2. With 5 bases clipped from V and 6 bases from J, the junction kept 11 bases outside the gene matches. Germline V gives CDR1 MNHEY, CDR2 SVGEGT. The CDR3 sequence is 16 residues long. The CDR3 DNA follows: TGTGCCAGCAGTCCCCCCCAAGCGGGGGGTGGCAATGAGCAGTTCTTC. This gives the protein CASSPPQAGGGNEQFF.